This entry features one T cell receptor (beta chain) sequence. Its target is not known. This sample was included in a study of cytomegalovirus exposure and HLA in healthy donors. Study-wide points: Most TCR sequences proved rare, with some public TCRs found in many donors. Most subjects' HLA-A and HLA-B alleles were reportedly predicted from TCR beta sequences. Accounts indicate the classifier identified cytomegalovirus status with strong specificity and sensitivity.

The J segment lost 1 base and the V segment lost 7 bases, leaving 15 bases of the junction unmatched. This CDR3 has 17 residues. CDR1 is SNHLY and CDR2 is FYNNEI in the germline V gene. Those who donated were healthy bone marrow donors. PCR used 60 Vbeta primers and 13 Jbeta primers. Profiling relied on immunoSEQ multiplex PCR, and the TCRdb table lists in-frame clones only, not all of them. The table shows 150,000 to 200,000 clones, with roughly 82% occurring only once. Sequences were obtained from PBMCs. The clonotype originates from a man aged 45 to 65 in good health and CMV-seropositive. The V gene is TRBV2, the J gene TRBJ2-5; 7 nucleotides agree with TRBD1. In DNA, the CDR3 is TGTGCCAGCACCGCTCCCCCCCCCGGGGACAGCCAAGAGACCCAGTACTTC. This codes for CASTAPPPGDSQETQYF.